The TCR beta chain described here comes from a study of cytomegalovirus exposure and HLA in healthy donors. Across the study: Within an early data release were around 80 million unique TCRs drawn from HLA-typed donors. Across some 400 genotyped donors, roughly 80% landed in the Caucasian-associated ancestry cluster.

Trimming stripped 1 base from V and 0 bases from J, with 10 bases between. The CDR3 length is 17 residues. From germline, CDR1 is LNHDA and CDR2 SQIVND (reference sequence). This PCR relied on a set of 60 Vbeta primers and 13 Jbeta primers. The repertoire was sequenced with immunoSEQ multiplex PCR; TCRdb's copy has only in-frame clones and lacks some. The data contain some 140,000 clones, over 75% of them singletons. This clone was counted a single time. This chain connects TRBV19 to TRBJ2-6; D is ambiguous. The specimen was PBMCs. This TCR derives from a young man in good health. CDR3 loop: CASSIVYLSSGANVLTF. The CDR3 DNA is TGTGCCAGTAGTATAGTATATCTCTCCTCTGGGGCCAACGTCCTGACTTTC.